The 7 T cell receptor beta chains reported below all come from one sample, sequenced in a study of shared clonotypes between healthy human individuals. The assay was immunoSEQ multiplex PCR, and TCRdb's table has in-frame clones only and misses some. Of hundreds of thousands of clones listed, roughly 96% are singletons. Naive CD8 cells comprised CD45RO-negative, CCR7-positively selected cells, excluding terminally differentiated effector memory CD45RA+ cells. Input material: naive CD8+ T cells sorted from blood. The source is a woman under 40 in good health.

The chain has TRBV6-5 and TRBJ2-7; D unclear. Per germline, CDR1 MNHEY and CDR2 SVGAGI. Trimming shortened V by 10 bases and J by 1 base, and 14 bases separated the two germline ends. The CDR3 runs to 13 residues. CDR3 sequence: CATPPPQSYEQYF. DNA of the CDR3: TGTGCCACTCCACCCCCCCAATCCTACGAGCAGTACTTC.

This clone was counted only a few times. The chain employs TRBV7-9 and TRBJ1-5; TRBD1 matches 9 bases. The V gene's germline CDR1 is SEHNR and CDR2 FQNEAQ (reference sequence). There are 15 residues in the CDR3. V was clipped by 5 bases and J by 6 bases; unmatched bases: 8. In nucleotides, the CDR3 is TGTGCCAGCAGCGCCCTGGGGACAGGGCTTCAGCCCCAGCATTTT. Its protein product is CASSALGTGLQPQHF.

The CDR3 sequence: CASSDAASGRLETQYF. CDR3 DNA: TGTGCCAGCAGTGACGCGGCTAGCGGGAGGTTAGAGACCCAGTACTTC. J is TRBJ2-5 and V is TRBV27, with 11 bases lining up with TRBD2. Germline assignment: CDR1 MNHEY and CDR2 SMNVEV (reference sequence). CDR3 length: 16 residues. Trimming removed 5 bases from V and 4 bases from J; junction bases left unmatched: 9.

The CDR3 protein is CASSLSRGAYEQYF. The CDR3 DNA reads as TGTGCCAGCAGTTTATCCAGGGGAGCCTACGAGCAGTACTTC. The chain has TRBV28 and TRBJ2-7, with D tentatively TRBD1 (6 bases). The CDR3 is made up of 14 amino acids. CDR1 and CDR2 from the germline V gene are MDHEN and SYDVKM. Trimming cost V 1 base and J 2 bases, with 9 bases left between them.

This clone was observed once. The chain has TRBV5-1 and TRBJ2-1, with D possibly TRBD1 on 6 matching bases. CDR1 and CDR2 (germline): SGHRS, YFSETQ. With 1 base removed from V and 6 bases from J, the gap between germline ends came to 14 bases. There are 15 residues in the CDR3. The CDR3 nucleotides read TGCGCCAGCAGCTTGCGACAGGATAGAGGCAATGAGCAGTTCTTC. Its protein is CASSLRQDRGNEQFF.

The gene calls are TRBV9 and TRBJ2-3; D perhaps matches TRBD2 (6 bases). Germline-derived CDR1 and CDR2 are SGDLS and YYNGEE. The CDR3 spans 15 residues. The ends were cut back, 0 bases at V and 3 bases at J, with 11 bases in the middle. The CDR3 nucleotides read TGTGCCAGCAGCGTAGGGTCTAGCGCTACAGATACGCAGTATTTT. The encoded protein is CASSVGSSATDTQYF.

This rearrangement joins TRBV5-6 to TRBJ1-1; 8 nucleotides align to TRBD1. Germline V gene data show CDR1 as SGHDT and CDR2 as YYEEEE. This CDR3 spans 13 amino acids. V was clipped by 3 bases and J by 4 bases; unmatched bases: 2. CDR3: CASSSQGVTEAFF. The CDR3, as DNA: TGTGCCAGCAGCTCACAGGGGGTCACTGAAGCTTTCTTT. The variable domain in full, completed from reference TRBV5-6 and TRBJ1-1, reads DAGVTQSPTHLIKTRGQQVTLRCSPKSGHDTVSWYQQALGQGPQFIFQYYEEEERQRGNFPDRFSGHQFPNYSSELNVNALLLGDSALYLCASSSQGVTEAFFGQGTRLTVV.